The TCR beta chain under discussion was sequenced for a study of blood T cell repertoires in COVID-19. Study details: T cells, B-cell-depleted T cells, or PBMCs supplied cDNA or gDNA.

Germline values: CDR1 SQVTM, CDR2 ANQGSEA. The CDR3 has 13 residues. The V gene lost 6 bases and the J gene lost 5 bases, with 16 bases spanning the gap. It was during active infection that Seattle patients were enrolled and then longitudinally followed. How the authors handled the data: Estimates of nucleated cell counts were drawn from the amplification of reference gene primers. Produced via immunoSEQ multiplex PCR; TCRdb's table is partial and in-frame only. That table furnishes V, J and clone size, whereas the DNA furnished D and trimming. Here the sample spans some 49,000 clones, over 85% being singletons.

Sequencing was carried out using peripheral blood. J is TRBJ1-2 and V is TRBV29-1, with D possibly matching TRBD1 (5 bases). The source is a man aged 55 to 70 with COVID-19, enrolled during active disease. CDR3 sequence (DNA): TGCAGCGTCGGGAGGTCAGGGAGGTATGGCTACACCTTC. Amino acid sequence: CSVGRSGRYGYTF.